The 28 T cell receptor beta chains in this list originate from one sample, sequenced in a study of OX40 agonist ivuxolimab in advanced cancers. The repertoire was sequenced with immunoSEQ multiplex PCR; TCRdb's copy has only in-frame clones and lacks some. The data hold under 80,000 clones, with roughly 93% observed a single time. The input for sequencing was CD4+ or CD8+ T cells sorted from blood, taken in a trial of the OX40 agonist ivuxolimab. Every receptor here comes from an adult with an advanced solid tumor such as melanoma, head and neck, liver or kidney cancer.

The CDR3 DNA is TGTGCCATCAGTTCCGGGACAGGATCCTACGAGCAGTACTTC. Translation: CAISSGTGSYEQYF. The rearrangement joins TRBV10-3 to TRBJ2-7; the match to TRBD1 covers 8 bases. In germline, CDR1 is ENHRY, CDR2 SYGVKD. The V gene end was trimmed by 5 bases and the J gene end by 1 base; junction bases not matched to a gene: 4. The length of the CDR3 is 14 residues.

V is TRBV5-1 and J is TRBJ1-5; possibly TRBD1 for D (5 bases). Germline lookup yields CDR1 SGHRS and CDR2 YFSETQ. The CDR3 totals 14 residues. V lost 4 bases and J 7 bases, leaving 15 bases between the germline ends. CDR3 coding DNA: TGCGCCAGCAGCACAGTGGGGGGGGACCAGCCCCAGCATTTT. Translation: CASSTVGGDQPQHF. Full variable domain (rest looked up from reference TRBV5-1 and TRBJ1-5): KAGVTQTPRYLIKTRGQQVTLSCSPISGHRSVSWYQQTPGQGLQFLFEYFSETQRNKGNFPGRFSGRQFSNSRSEMNVSTLELGDSALYLCASSTVGGDQPQHFGDGTRLSIL.

This chain connects TRBV19 to TRBJ2-6, with D hard to call. There are 15 residues in the CDR3. Germline V gives CDR1 LNHDA, CDR2 SQIVND (reference sequence). Trimming stripped 6 bases from V and 1 base from J, with 10 bases between. CDR3 in DNA: TGTGCCAGTAGCTTACAAGGATCTGGGGCCAACGTCCTGACTTTC. It specifies CASSLQGSGANVLTF.

Only one count was recorded for this clone. The rearrangement links TRBV6-6 to TRBJ2-5; D perhaps matches TRBD1 (6 bases). The V end lost 1 base, the J end lost 1 base, and 10 bases lay between the germline ends. The CDR3 is 15 residues long. The germline V gene has CDR1 MNHNY and CDR2 SVGAGI (reference sequence). Here the CDR3 reads CASSYFGQSQETQYF. CDR3 coding DNA: TGTGCCAGCAGTTACTTCGGACAGTCCCAAGAGACCCAGTACTTC.

This clone was seen just once. The chain is built from TRBV6-1 and TRBJ1-5, with a weak D call TRBD1 (6 bases). This CDR3 comprises 15 residues. Germline-derived CDR1 and CDR2 are MNHNS and SASEGT. With 6 bases removed from V and 4 bases from J, the gap between germline ends came to 16 bases. This CDR3 is CASRTQYRVNQPQHF. DNA for the CDR3: TGTGCCAGCAGAACGCAATACAGGGTAAATCAGCCCCAGCATTTT.

The V and J genes are TRBV2 and TRBJ1-4; tentatively, D is TRBD1 (6 bases). The CDR3 runs 14 residues. Germline-derived CDR1 and CDR2 are SNHLY and FYNNEI. Trimming took 6 bases from V and 8 from J, leaving 16 bases between them. The CDR3 sequence: CASRSTGFEEKLFF. In DNA, the CDR3 is TGTGCCAGCAGATCAACAGGGTTCGAGGAAAAACTGTTTTTT.

The chain is built from TRBV7-2 and TRBJ2-7; the D gene is possibly TRBD2 (6 bases). The V gene lost 4 bases and the J gene lost 6 bases, with 19 bases spanning the gap. The CDR3 has 15 amino acids. The germline gives CDR1 SGHTA, CDR2 FQGNSA. Written as DNA, the CDR3 is TGTGCCAGCAGCTCACGGGCGGGGTTTGAGGGCGAGCAGTACTTC. The encoded protein is CASSSRAGFEGEQYF.

The rearrangement uses TRBV19 and TRBJ2-5; 7 nucleotides align to TRBD1. Germline loops: CDR1 LNHDA, CDR2 SQIVND (reference sequence). The CDR3 totals 15 residues. Trimming removed 5 bases from V and 3 bases from J; junction bases left unmatched: 9. The chain's CDR3 is CASSGRDRREETQYF. CDR3 in DNA: TGTGCCAGTAGTGGAAGGGACAGAAGGGAAGAGACCCAGTACTTC.

J is TRBJ2-3 and V is TRBV5-4; D is perhaps TRBD2 (7 bases). This CDR3 spans 14 amino acids. Trimming took off 4 bases at V and 1 base at J, with 10 bases between the two ends. The V gene's germline CDR1 is SGHNT and CDR2 YYREEE (reference sequence). The CDR3 reads CASSGGGGTDTQYF. The CDR3 DNA sequence: TGTGCCAGCAGCGGGGGGGGCGGCACAGATACGCAGTATTTT.

The chain is built from TRBV5-1 and TRBJ2-7; D is uncertain. Germline assignment: CDR1 SGHRS and CDR2 YFSETQ. Trimming removed 0 bases from V and 5 bases from J, with 15 bases in between. The CDR3 runs to 15 residues. The DNA of the CDR3 is TGCGCCAGCAGCTTGGGAGTGGGTCAACCCCACGAGCAGTACTTC. This codes for CASSLGVGQPHEQYF. Full variable domain (missing parts from reference TRBV5-1 and TRBJ2-7): KAGVTQTPRYLIKTRGQQVTLSCSPISGHRSVSWYQQTPGQGLQFLFEYFSETQRNKGNFPGRFSGRQFSNSRSEMNVSTLELGDSALYLCASSLGVGQPHEQYFGPGTRLTVT.

V and J are TRBV29-1 and TRBJ2-7, with a tentative D call TRBD2 (6 bases). This CDR3 has 14 residues. Germline-derived CDR1 and CDR2 are SQVTM and ANQGSEA. Trimming removed 4 bases from V and 0 bases from J, with 13 bases in between. The CDR3 DNA is TGCAGCGTTGGTGGGAGGACCGGCTCCTACGAGCAGTACTTC. It translates to CSVGGRTGSYEQYF.

The V and J genes are TRBV2 and TRBJ1-1; D unclear. Germline V CDR1 and CDR2: SNHLY, FYNNEI. The CDR3 length is 13 residues. The V end was cut by 6 bases, the J end by 4 bases, with 12 bases between. CDR3 DNA: TGTGCCAGCAGACTCGGGGAGGGCACTGAAGCTTTCTTT. It codes for CASRLGEGTEAFF.

The chain is built from TRBV6-1 and TRBJ1-6; a weak D match, TRBD1 (5 bases). Trimming removed 7 bases from V and 10 bases from J, with 11 bases in between. CDR3 size: 12 residues. Germline values: CDR1 MNHNS, CDR2 SASEGT. The CDR3 region is CASTQGPSPLHF. CDR3 DNA sequence: TGTGCCAGCACTCAGGGCCCCTCACCCCTCCACTTT.

CDR3 in DNA: TGTGCCAGCAGATGGGAGGCAGGTCCGGTCACTGAAGCTTTCTTT. Protein: CASRWEAGPVTEAFF. The V gene is TRBV6-1, the J gene TRBJ1-1; D unclear. Trimming cost V 6 bases and J 4 bases, with 18 bases left between them. The CDR3 consists of 15 residues. The V gene's germline CDR1 is MNHNS and CDR2 SASEGT.

The V and J genes are TRBV5-4 and TRBJ1-3, with no clear D. The length of the CDR3 is 15 residues. Germline loops: CDR1 SGHNT, CDR2 YYREEE (reference sequence). V lost 0 bases, J lost 0 bases, and 7 bases lay in between. The CDR3 bases are TGTGCCAGCAGCTTGGATCGGCTCTCTGGAAACACCATATATTTT. This gives the protein CASSLDRLSGNTIYF.

The V gene is TRBV5-1, the J gene TRBJ2-5; weak D call: TRBD1 (6 bases). The CDR3 sequence is 15 residues long. Between the trimmed V and J ends, which lost 5 bases and 0 bases, there was a span of 14 bases. Germline V gene data show CDR1 as SGHRS and CDR2 as YFSETQ. The CDR3 DNA reads TGCGCCAGCAGTTTTAGACAGGCGAACCAAGAGACCCAGTACTTC. Residues: CASSFRQANQETQYF.

The sample holds one count of this clone. The V call is TRBV30, the J call TRBJ1-5; possible D gene TRBD1, 5 bases. V was clipped by 4 bases and J by 9 bases, with 19 bases between them. There are 14 residues in the CDR3. Per germline, CDR1 GTSNPN and CDR2 SVGIG (reference sequence). CDR3 protein: CAWNEAQGNLPQHF. CDR3 nucleotides: TGTGCCTGGAATGAGGCGCAGGGAAATTTGCCCCAGCATTTT.

In this sample, this clone turned up once. This chain joins TRBV5-1 and TRBJ2-3; TRBD1 matches at 7 bases. Germline trimming cut 3 bases from V and 2 bases from J; bases unmatched to any gene: 3. The germline V gene has CDR1 SGHRS and CDR2 YFSETQ. The CDR3 runs to 14 residues. CDR3 loop: CASSSTGNTDTQYF. CDR3 bases: TGCGCCAGCAGCTCGACAGGGAACACAGATACGCAGTATTTT.

This chain's CDR3 is CASTALSGIIAEAFF. The CDR3 nucleotides are TGTGCCAGTACCGCCCTGTCGGGAATTATCGCTGAAGCTTTCTTT. The genes are TRBV6-1 and TRBJ1-1; D unclear. CDR1 and CDR2 (germline): MNHNS, SASEGT. There are 15 residues in the CDR3. V was cut by 9 bases and J by 6 bases, with 23 bases left in between.

V is TRBV11-2 and J is TRBJ2-3, with TRBD1 matching 8 bases. The J segment lost 7 bases and the V segment lost 2 bases, leaving 8 bases of the junction unmatched. Per the germline V gene, CDR1 is SGHAT and CDR2 is FQNNGV. The CDR3 loop spans 15 amino acids. CDR3 residues: CASSLSLGQGNTQYF. The CDR3, as DNA: TGTGCCAGCAGCTTATCCCTCGGACAGGGCAATACGCAGTATTTT.

The CDR3 spells CASSLSSLEAQEAFF. The CDR3, as DNA: TGTGCCAGCAGTTTGTCGTCCCTTGAGGCCCAAGAAGCTTTCTTT. This chain links TRBV27 with TRBJ1-1; D unresolved. The CDR3 runs 15 residues. CDR1 is MNHEY, CDR2 SMNVEV, per germline (reference sequence). The germline V and J ends were trimmed by 3 bases and 8 bases, with 19 bases remaining between them.

The chain links TRBV5-1 to TRBJ2-1; 12 bases are a match to TRBD2. The CDR3 has 16 residues. V trimming: 2 bases; J trimming: 2 bases; junction bases outside the gene matches: 2. Germline CDR1 is SGHRS and CDR2 is YFSETQ. CDR3 in DNA: TGCGCCAGCAGCTTACTAGCGGGGGGCGCCTACAATGAGCAGTTCTTC. Translation gives CASSLLAGGAYNEQFF.

The V call is TRBV5-1, the J call TRBJ2-5; D is possibly TRBD2 (5 bases). This CDR3 contains 13 residues. Germline V CDR1 and CDR2: SGHRS, YFSETQ. Trimming shortened V by 0 bases and J by 5 bases, and 8 bases separated the two germline ends. The CDR3 loop reads CASSLEGGETQYF. CDR3 bases: TGCGCCAGCAGCTTGGAGGGCGGGGAGACCCAGTACTTC.

The chain is built from TRBV9 and TRBJ2-4, with D tentatively TRBD1 (5 bases). Trimming pared 3 bases from V and 4 bases from J, leaving 17 bases between. In germline, CDR1 is SGDLS, CDR2 YYNGEE. This CDR3 has 16 residues. The CDR3 here is CASSDPPQGAKNIQYF. CDR3 in DNA: TGTGCCAGCAGCGACCCCCCGCAAGGGGCGAAAAACATTCAGTACTTC.

This chain links TRBV28 with TRBJ1-3, with D possibly being TRBD1 (6 bases). Looked up from germline, CDR1 is MDHEN and CDR2 is SYDVKM. V lost 6 bases and J lost 3, with 12 bases in between. The CDR3 loop spans 14 amino acids. CDR3 loop: CASRPGGLGNTIYF. The DNA of the CDR3 is TGTGCCAGCAGACCTGGGGGGCTTGGAAACACCATATATTTT.

The chain joins TRBV30 to TRBJ2-1; 9 bases are shared with TRBD2. The CDR3 runs 15 residues. V was pared by 3 bases and J by 4 bases, with 7 bases of the junction left unmatched. The germline CDR1 and CDR2 sequences are GTSNPN and SVGIG (reference sequence). The CDR3 region is CAWRSGSGSYNEQFF. The CDR3, as DNA: TGTGCCTGGAGATCTGGTAGCGGGAGTTACAATGAGCAGTTCTTC.

The chain joins TRBV28 to TRBJ2-7; tentatively, D is TRBD2 (5 bases). Trimming removed 6 bases from V and 4 bases from J, with 10 bases in between. Germline-derived CDR1 and CDR2 are MDHEN and SYDVKM. The CDR3 extends over 12 amino acids. CDR3 in amino acids: CASSSRGYEQYF. CDR3 nucleotides: TGTGCCAGCAGCAGCAGAGGGTACGAGCAGTACTTC. Using reference TRBV28 and TRBJ2-7 for the parts outside the CDR3, the full variable domain is DVKVTQSSRYLVKRTGEKVFLECVQDMDHENMFWYRQDPGLGLRLIYFSYDVKMKEKGDIPEGYSVSREKKERFSLILESASTNQTSMYLCASSSRGYEQYFGPGTRLTVT.

The chain has TRBV5-4 and TRBJ2-3; D perhaps matches TRBD1 (6 bases). Trimming removed 5 bases at V and 1 base at J, with 11 bases between. Germline V lookup: CDR1 SGHNT, CDR2 YYREEE (reference sequence). This CDR3 is 14 amino acids long. The CDR3 sequence: CASSQGSRTDTQYF. CDR3 DNA sequence: TGTGCCAGCAGTCAGGGGTCCCGCACAGATACGCAGTATTTT.